In this sample, the clone carrying this T cell receptor beta chain turned up a few times. What it binds is unknown. These data are taken from a study of regulatory T cells in long-lasting Graves disease. Study-wide results and caveats: The TCR repertoire of persistent Graves' patients was less diverse than that of newly diagnosed ones.

Library construction for TCR beta used iRepertoire HTBI primers and Arm-PCR of CDR3 regions. From the multiplex PCR reads, TCRdb called clonotypes with MiXCR, one entry per CDR3 protein. The profile shows about 360,000 distinct CDR3 sequences, around 15% of them singletons. Time point reported: newly diagnosed GD, antithyroid drugs for less than 3 months. PBMC RNA served as the TCR library source. This sample was also put to use in a study of T cells in Graves' hyperthyroidism and ophthalmopathy. That paper adds: Hyperthyroidism patients were newly diagnosed, had disease duration under 2 months, and were aged 18 to 65 years. Ophthalmopathy, which appeared later, was predicted by the model a median around 6.9 months before onset.

Specimen: peripheral blood mononuclear cells (PBMCs), collected at new diagnosis, from a patient treated with antithyroid drugs. This sequence originates from a woman aged 18-29 years with Graves disease.

CDR3 sequence (DNA): TGCGCCAGCAGCTTGGTTCGCGGGGGGGCCGGGTTCACAGATACGCAGTATTTT. It is translated as CASSLVRGGAGFTDTQYF. V is TRBV5-1 and J is TRBJ2-3, with 9 bases lining up with TRBD2. This CDR3 has 18 residues. Germline assignment: CDR1 SGHRS and CDR2 YFSETQ. The ends lost 0 bases at V and 2 bases at J; junction bases unmatched: 10.